These 32 T cell receptor beta chains originate from one sample sequenced in a study of long-term antiretroviral therapy in people with HIV. Version v3.0 of the immunoSEQ assay was performed at survey level. Assay: immunoSEQ multiplex PCR; the TCRdb copy retains only in-frame clones and omits some. This sample has 42,000 or so clones, with roughly 85% found just once. The sample in question was unsorted PBMCs, obtained 3.1 years after starting antiretroviral therapy. These receptors originate from a woman aged 45-65 years with HIV.

A single count supports this clone. The chain employs TRBV11-1 and TRBJ2-5, with 7 bases identical to TRBD2. The CDR3 runs 15 residues. V lost 3 bases and J lost 5; bases outside the gene matches: 9. CDR1 and CDR2 from the germline V gene are SGHAT and FQDESV (reference sequence). CDR3 protein: CASSLVRGVRETQYF. The CDR3 DNA reads TGTGCCAGCAGCTTGGTACGGGGGGTGAGGGAGACCCAGTACTTC.

This chain connects TRBV18 to TRBJ1-1, with TRBD1 identical over 7 bases. CDR1 is KGHSH, CDR2 LQKENI, per germline. The V gene end was trimmed by 8 bases and the J gene end by 4 bases; junction bases not matched to a gene: 13. The CDR3 contains 15 residues. The DNA of the CDR3 is TGTGCCAGCCACGTGTCAGGGGGAAAGTCCACTGAAGCTTTCTTT. Protein sequence: CASHVSGGKSTEAFF.

This sequence joins TRBV11-2 and TRBJ1-4, with D perhaps TRBD1 (6 bases). Trimming cost V 5 bases and J 4 bases, with 14 bases left between them. This CDR3 is 15 amino acids long. Germline V gene sequence: CDR1 SGHAT, CDR2 FQNNGV. The CDR3, as DNA: TGTGCCAGCAGCCCGGGAGGACAGCTTAATGAAAAACTGTTTTTT. Translation gives CASSPGGQLNEKLFF.

This chain links TRBV7-9 with TRBJ2-2; D is possibly TRBD2 (7 bases). CDR3 length equals 14 residues. V dropped 5 bases and J dropped 4 bases, with 11 bases sitting between them. CDR1 is SEHNR and CDR2 is FQNEAQ in the germline V gene (reference sequence). Here the CDR3 reads CASSPGGATGELFF. CDR3 DNA: TGTGCCAGCAGCCCTGGGGGGGCCACCGGGGAGCTGTTTTTT. The whole variable domain, remainder taken from reference TRBV7-9 and TRBJ2-2, is DTGVSQNPRHKITKRGQNVTFRCDPISEHNRLYWYRQTLGQGPEFLTYFQNEAQLEKSRLLSDRFSAERPKGSFSTLEIQRTEQGDSAMYLCASSPGGATGELFFGEGSRLTVL.

The chain recombines TRBV9 with TRBJ2-7, with 8 nucleotides matching TRBD2. Losses at the gene ends were 2 bases for V and 2 bases for J; bases not matched to a gene: 6. CDR1 and CDR2 (germline): SGDLS, YYNGEE. The CDR3 runs to 15 residues. This CDR3 is CASSVRTSSPYEQYF. CDR3 in DNA: TGTGCCAGCAGCGTCCGGACTAGCTCACCCTACGAGCAGTACTTC.

The rearrangement joins TRBV11-2 to TRBJ1-2, with D unclear. This CDR3 contains 16 residues. Germline V gene data show CDR1 as SGHAT and CDR2 as FQNNGV. Between the trimmed V and J ends, which lost 0 bases and 5 bases, there was a span of 16 bases. As DNA, the CDR3 is TGTGCCAGCAGCTTAGATCTTAACGGCTTGGGGTATGGCTACACCTTC. Translation gives CASSLDLNGLGYGYTF.

The rearrangement links TRBV29-1 to TRBJ2-1; D unresolved. This CDR3 is 15 amino acids long. Between the trimmed V and J ends, which lost 0 bases and 0 bases, there was a span of 9 bases. The germline V gene has CDR1 SQVTM and CDR2 ANQGSEA. For the CDR3, the DNA is TGCAGCGTTGAAGATCGGGTTAGCTCCTACAATGAGCAGTTCTTC. The encoded protein is CSVEDRVSSYNEQFF.

The genes are TRBV6-1 and TRBJ1-5, with D possibly matching TRBD1 (6 bases). The germline V gene encodes CDR1 MNHNS and CDR2 SASEGT. Trimming removed 6 bases at V and 7 bases at J, with 19 bases between. This CDR3 has 15 residues. The CDR3 nucleotides read TGTGCCAGCAGCCCCCCCGGGGGGCTAGAGCAGCCCCAGCATTTT. Amino acid sequence: CASSPPGGLEQPQHF.

The rearrangement uses TRBV9 and TRBJ2-5; either TRBD1 or TRBD2 may supply D (5 bases each). The CDR3 is 15 residues long. Between the trimmed V and J ends, which lost 3 bases and 0 bases, there was a span of 12 bases. Germline V gene lookup returns CDR1 SGDLS and CDR2 YYNGEE. The CDR3 nucleotides are TGTGCCAGCAGCGGGGACCCGGGGAACCAAGAGACCCAGTACTTC. This codes for CASSGDPGNQETQYF. Looking up the rest from reference TRBV9 and TRBJ2-5 gives the full variable domain: DSGVTQTPKHLITATGQRVTLRCSPRSGDLSVYWYQQSLDQGLQFLIQYYNGEERAKGNILERFSAQQFPDLHSELNLSSLELGDSALYFCASSGDPGNQETQYFGPGTRLLVL.

This clone has a handful of counts. This chain links TRBV2 with TRBJ2-1; D not certain. Germline values: CDR1 SNHLY, CDR2 FYNNEI. This CDR3 is built from 13 residues. Trimming shortened V by 7 bases and J by 0 bases, and 7 bases separated the two germline ends. The CDR3 reads CASKASSYNEQFF. Here the CDR3 DNA reads TGTGCCAGCAAGGCTAGCTCCTACAATGAGCAGTTCTTC. Using reference TRBV2 and TRBJ2-1 for the parts outside the CDR3, the full variable domain is EPEVTQTPSHQVTQMGQEVILRCVPISNHLYFYWYRQILGQKVEFLVSFYNNEISEKSEIFDDQFSVERPDGSNFTLKIRSTKLEDSAMYFCASKASSYNEQFFGPGTRLTVL.

V and J are TRBV6-5 and TRBJ2-7, with 8 positions matching TRBD1. The germline CDR1 and CDR2 sequences are MNHEY and SVGAGI. With 5 bases clipped from V and 6 bases from J, the junction kept 6 bases outside the gene matches. This CDR3 comprises 13 residues. The CDR3 nucleotides read TGTGCCAGCAGTATTCGGACAGGGACCGAGCAGTACTTC. Translation gives CASSIRTGTEQYF.

The genes are TRBV19 and TRBJ1-5; 10 bases match TRBD1. CDR1 and CDR2 (germline): LNHDA, SQIVND (reference sequence). The junction had 14 bases not matched to a gene; V was cut back by 8 bases and J by 4 bases. This CDR3 is built from 17 residues. In DNA form, the CDR3 reads TGTGCCAGTTGGATCGGGACAGGGGCGAGTGTGAATCAGCCCCAGCATTTT. Amino acids: CASWIGTGASVNQPQHF.

V and J are TRBV30 and TRBJ1-1; 7 nucleotides line up with TRBD1. V was pared by 3 bases and J by 1 base, with 5 bases of the junction left unmatched. The CDR3 consists of 14 residues. From germline, CDR1 is GTSNPN and CDR2 SVGIG (reference sequence). The CDR3: CAWSVQGTNTEAFF. CDR3 bases: TGTGCCTGGAGCGTACAGGGGACGAACACTGAAGCTTTCTTT.

The chain links TRBV4-2 to TRBJ1-5; tentatively, D is TRBD1 (5 bases). Germline-derived CDR1 and CDR2 are LGHNA and YNFKEQ. This CDR3 comprises 13 residues. V was cut by 4 bases and J by 4 bases, with 8 bases left in between. This CDR3 reads CASSRGGNQPQHF. The CDR3 DNA reads as TGTGCCAGCAGCCGGGGGGGGAATCAGCCCCAGCATTTT.

V usage is TRBV27 and J usage is TRBJ2-7; D uncertain. Trimming removed 6 bases from V and 2 bases from J, with 17 bases in between. The CDR3 spans 15 residues. Germline values: CDR1 MNHEY, CDR2 SMNVEV (reference sequence). This CDR3 is CASRTSGALPYEQYF. CDR3 nucleotide sequence: TGTGCCAGCAGGACTTCCGGCGCGCTACCCTACGAGCAGTACTTC.

This clone is medium-sized within its sample. This chain links TRBV9 with TRBJ1-1; 10 bases map to TRBD1. CDR1 and CDR2 from the germline V gene are SGDLS and YYNGEE. V gave up 3 bases and J gave up 1 base; unmatched junction bases: 3. CDR3 length: 15 amino acids. CDR3 amino acids: CASSEGTGANTEAFF. CDR3 bases: TGTGCCAGCAGCGAGGGGACAGGGGCGAACACTGAAGCTTTCTTT.

Only one count was recorded for this clone. The V and J genes are TRBV4-3 and TRBJ2-1; 7 bases match TRBD2. CDR1 and CDR2 from the germline V gene are LGHNA and YSLEER. Germline trimming cut 0 bases from V and 0 bases from J; bases unmatched to any gene: 2. The CDR3 is 16 residues long. The CDR3 nucleotides read TGCGCCAGCAGCCAAGATAGCGGGTTCTCCTACAATGAGCAGTTCTTC. It encodes CASSQDSGFSYNEQFF.

The CDR3 here is CASSVTGYLYVGYTF. Written as DNA, the CDR3 is TGCGCCAGCAGCGTAACAGGATACCTTTATGTAGGCTACACCTTC. The chain links TRBV5-1 to TRBJ1-2; D is possibly TRBD1 (5 bases). Trimming pared 4 bases from V and 8 bases from J, leaving 21 bases between. The CDR3 covers 15 residues. CDR1 is SGHRS, CDR2 YFSETQ, per germline.

This chain joins TRBV27 and TRBJ1-6, with a tentative D call TRBD1 (6 bases). V lost 3 bases and J lost 10, with 16 bases in between. Germline V lookup: CDR1 MNHEY, CDR2 SMNVEV (reference sequence). CDR3 size: 15 residues. Written as DNA, the CDR3 is TGTGCCAGCAGTTTCAACAAGGACAGATACTCACCCCTCCACTTT. This translates into CASSFNKDRYSPLHF.

V usage is TRBV29-1 and J usage is TRBJ1-2, with D unresolved. With 3 bases removed from V and 4 bases from J, the gap between germline ends came to 6 bases. The V gene's germline CDR1 is SQVTM and CDR2 ANQGSEA. The length of the CDR3 is 11 residues. The CDR3 DNA sequence: TGCAGCGTTGAGACGACCTATGGCTACACCTTC. Protein sequence: CSVETTYGYTF.

This CDR3 reads CASSFGPPQGNEQFF. The CDR3 DNA reads as TGTGCCAGTAGTTTCGGGCCACCGCAGGGCAATGAGCAGTTCTTC. This chain uses TRBV19 with TRBJ2-1; D is possibly TRBD1 (5 bases). V was shortened by 5 bases and J by 6 bases, with 17 bases between the two germline ends. The CDR3 totals 15 residues. Germline-derived CDR1 and CDR2 are LNHDA and SQIVND (reference sequence).

The J gene is TRBJ2-5, the V gene TRBV30, with 7 bases aligning to TRBD1. The CDR3 length is 15 residues. Trimming took 0 bases from V and 2 from J; bases not matched to a gene: 6. Germline lookup yields CDR1 GTSNPN and CDR2 SVGIG (reference sequence). CDR3 in amino acids: CAWSVLGQPQETQYF. CDR3 in DNA: TGTGCCTGGAGTGTTTTGGGACAGCCTCAAGAGACCCAGTACTTC.

CDR3 sequence reads: CASTDRDRGPNVNAFF. The CDR3 DNA is TGTGCCAGTACCGACCGGGACAGGGGACCCAATGTGAATGCTTTCTTT. This rearrangement joins TRBV19 to TRBJ1-1; 10 bases line up with TRBD1. Trimming cost V 7 bases and J 11 bases; bases outside gene matches: 19. This CDR3 is 16 amino acids long. Germline-derived CDR1 and CDR2 are LNHDA and SQIVND (reference sequence).

The chain recombines TRBV12-5 with TRBJ2-5; D perhaps matches TRBD2 (5 bases). V lost 2 bases and J lost 3, with 7 bases in between. The germline CDR1 and CDR2 sequences are LGHNT and FRNRAP. The CDR3 has 13 amino acids. The CDR3 reads CASGLYGEETQYF. The CDR3 DNA sequence: TGTGCTAGTGGTTTGTACGGGGAAGAGACCCAGTACTTC.

V and J are TRBV19 and TRBJ2-7, with D hard to call. V lost 3 bases to trimming and J lost 3 bases, with 6 bases between them. The CDR3 is 12 residues long. From germline, CDR1 is LNHDA and CDR2 SQIVND (reference sequence). CDR3 sequence (DNA): TGTGCCAGTAGTATTGGGAACTACGAGCAGTACTTC. Translating gives CASSIGNYEQYF.

A remark on this clone: An end of the junction differs from the germline gene, which may be a read error. The genes are TRBV7-7 and TRBJ2-1; the D gene is possibly TRBD1 (5 bases). The CDR3 extends over 15 amino acids. Per germline, CDR1 SSHAT and CDR2 FNYEAQ (reference sequence). This CDR3 reads CASSIVAGSYNEQFF. In nucleotides, the CDR3 is TGTGCTAGCAGCATAGTAGCAGGGTCCTACAATGAGCAGTTCTTC.

This clone showed up just a few times. The chain couples TRBV5-5 to TRBJ1-3; D is possibly TRBD1 (5 bases). Per the germline V gene, CDR1 is SGHKS and CDR2 is YYEKEE (reference sequence). V lost 0 bases and J 4 bases, leaving 8 bases between the germline ends. The CDR3 has 14 residues. CDR3 residues: CASSLGRAGNTIYF. CDR3 nucleotides: TGTGCCAGCAGCTTGGGCAGGGCCGGAAACACCATATATTTT.

The chain combines TRBV6-5 with TRBJ2-1; a possible D gene is TRBD1 (7 bases). Trimming took 9 bases from V and 9 from J, leaving 21 bases between them. Germline V lookup: CDR1 MNHEY, CDR2 SVGAGI. CDR3 size: 14 residues. The CDR3 here is CASKRGDSGREQFF. CDR3 sequence (DNA): TGTGCCAGTAAACGAGGGGACAGCGGGCGTGAGCAGTTCTTC.

The rearrangement links TRBV4-3 to TRBJ2-1; possible D gene TRBD2, 5 bases. The CDR3 runs to 17 residues. Germline-derived CDR1 and CDR2 are LGHNA and YSLEER. The V and J ends lost 0 bases and 3 bases respectively, with 15 bases between them. The CDR3 protein is CASSQDWSQRLYNEQFF. The CDR3 coding sequence is TGCGCCAGCAGCCAAGATTGGAGTCAGCGGCTCTACAATGAGCAGTTCTTC.

The chain uses TRBV7-8 and TRBJ1-2; D is unresolved. Looked up from germline, CDR1 is SGHVS and CDR2 is FQNEAQ. CDR3 length: 17 amino acids. V gave up 0 bases and J gave up 5 bases, with 19 bases separating them. The CDR3 region has the DNA TGTGCCAGCAGCTTAGCGTACGTAGGTCCTACGCCTTATGGCTACACCTTC. As protein: CASSLAYVGPTPYGYTF.

The J gene is TRBJ2-2, the V gene TRBV7-2; D uncertain. The germline gives CDR1 SGHTA, CDR2 FQGNSA. V lost 1 base, J lost 1 base, and 4 bases lay in between. CDR3 length equals 14 residues. CDR3 residues: CASSLGQNTGELFF. Here the CDR3 DNA reads TGTGCCAGCAGCTTAGGACAGAACACCGGGGAGCTGTTTTTT.

The J gene is TRBJ2-3, the V gene TRBV5-3, with 7 bases identical to TRBD1. TRBV5-3 is an open reading frame, and its role is uncertain. The CDR3 runs to 16 residues. The V gene end was trimmed by 8 bases and the J gene end by 6 bases; junction bases not matched to a gene: 18. CDR3 bases: TGTGCCAGTGACACATTCGACAGGGCGGGTCAGGATACGCAGTATTTT. Translated, it gives CASDTFDRAGQDTQYF.